The 18 T cell receptor beta chains below all came from one sample that was sequenced in a study of Ad26.COV2.S vaccination and SARS-CoV-2 variants. Regarding treatment: about 20 received Ad26.COV2.S at low or high dose, single or two shots; 5 received placebo; per-sample allocation not given. At day 63 after the first vaccine or placebo injection, samples were drawn. Sequencing used immunoSEQ multiplex PCR; TCRdb keeps in-frame clones, though not all of them. The sample shows 400,000 to 500,000 clones, 89% of them seen only once. The sequencing used peripheral blood, collected in a trial of Ad26.COV2.S vaccine versus placebo. Every receptor here comes from a person between 18 and 65 years old who received the Ad26.COV2.S COVID-19 vaccine or a placebo.

The J gene is TRBJ2-5, the V gene TRBV5-1; TRBD1 agrees at 8 bases. This CDR3 spans 17 amino acids. Per germline, CDR1 SGHRS and CDR2 YFSETQ. Trimming cost V 4 bases and J 2 bases; bases outside gene matches: 13. CDR3 DNA: TGCGCCAGCAGCATTGCCCCGACAGGGGCCAATCAAGAGACCCAGTACTTC. This encodes CASSIAPTGANQETQYF. Based on the CDR3 plus reference TRBV5-1 and TRBJ2-5, the full variable domain is KAGVTQTPRYLIKTRGQQVTLSCSPISGHRSVSWYQQTPGQGLQFLFEYFSETQRNKGNFPGRFSGRQFSNSRSEMNVSTLELGDSALYLCASSIAPTGANQETQYFGPGTRLLVL.

This clone was seen a handful of times. The V gene is TRBV10-3, the J gene TRBJ1-1, with D perhaps TRBD1 (5 bases). This CDR3 contains 12 residues. The V gene's germline CDR1 is ENHRY and CDR2 SYGVKD. Trimming shortened V by 6 bases and J by 6 bases, and 11 bases separated the two germline ends. The CDR3 DNA reads as TGTGCCATCAGCGACAAAGGGGCTGAAGCTTTCTTT. Encoded protein: CAISDKGAEAFF.

This clone was found once. The rearrangement uses TRBV6-5 and TRBJ2-5, with 8 bases fitting TRBD1. CDR3 length equals 13 residues. From germline, CDR1 is MNHEY and CDR2 SVGAGI. The V and J ends lost 5 bases and 5 bases, in that order; junction bases with no gene match: 4. The CDR3 spells CASSPHRGETQYF. The CDR3 DNA follows: TGTGCCAGCAGTCCCCACAGGGGGGAGACCCAGTACTTC.

This chain joins TRBV5-1 and TRBJ1-3; tentatively, D is TRBD1 (5 bases). Germline assignment: CDR1 SGHRS and CDR2 YFSETQ. This CDR3 contains 14 residues. The V and J ends lost 4 bases and 4 bases respectively, with 12 bases between them. CDR3 nucleotide sequence: TGCGCCAGCAGCCTCGGGACTCTAGGAAACACCATATATTTT. This translates into CASSLGTLGNTIYF.

The J gene is TRBJ2-7, the V gene TRBV7-2; TRBD2 agrees at 8 bases. Germline V lookup: CDR1 SGHTA, CDR2 FQGNSA. The CDR3 contains 15 residues. The ends lost 7 bases at V and 0 bases at J; junction bases unmatched: 8. The CDR3 nucleotides are TGTGCCAGCACCCTTAGCGGGGCCCTCTCCTACGAGCAGTACTTC. It codes for CASTLSGALSYEQYF.

This clone was found a few times. V gene TRBV18 combines with J gene TRBJ2-2; no firm D call. This CDR3 region has 14 residues. Germline V gene sequence: CDR1 KGHSH, CDR2 LQKENI. V was trimmed by 5 bases and J by 1 base, leaving 8 bases between them. Here the CDR3 reads CASSVSMNTGELFF. The DNA of the CDR3 is TGTGCCAGCTCAGTGAGCATGAACACCGGGGAGCTGTTTTTT.

The V call is TRBV5-6, the J call TRBJ1-2; TRBD1 matches at 9 bases. The CDR3 is made up of 13 amino acids. The germline V gene has CDR1 SGHDT and CDR2 YYEEEE. The junction had 7 bases not matched to a gene; V was cut back by 8 bases and J by 5 bases. The CDR3: CASQPGQGYGYTF. Here the CDR3 DNA reads TGTGCCAGTCAACCGGGACAGGGTTATGGCTACACCTTC.

The genes are TRBV3-1 (or the pseudogene TRBV3-2) and TRBJ2-5; tentatively, D is TRBD1 or TRBD2 (5 bases each). CDR1 is LGHDT and CDR2 is YNNKEL in the germline V gene (reference sequence). Trimming removed 6 bases at V and 1 base at J, with 12 bases between. The CDR3 is made up of 14 amino acids. The CDR3 here is CASSPGTSQETQYF. The DNA of the CDR3 is TGTGCCAGCAGTCCCGGGACCTCCCAAGAGACCCAGTACTTC.

This chain connects TRBV5-6 to TRBJ1-6; 7 bases align to TRBD1. The CDR3 contains 16 residues. The junction had 14 bases not matched to a gene; V was cut back by 4 bases and J by 10 bases. Germline-derived CDR1 and CDR2 are SGHDT and YYEEEE. Here the CDR3 reads CASSPRRQGAGSPLHF. The DNA for the CDR3 is TGTGCCAGCAGCCCCCGCCGACAGGGCGCAGGGTCACCCCTCCACTTT.

The J gene is TRBJ2-2, the V gene TRBV7-2; D not resolved. The CDR3 covers 16 residues. The germline V gene encodes CDR1 SGHTA and CDR2 FQGNSA. Trimming shortened V by 0 bases and J by 4 bases, and 12 bases separated the two germline ends. CDR3 DNA sequence: TGTGCCAGCAGCTTAGCCTGGAATTTGGTCACCGGGGAGCTGTTTTTT. Translated: CASSLAWNLVTGELFF.

This clone was observed a handful of times. V gene TRBV2 combines with J gene TRBJ1-1, with a possible D match to TRBD1 (6 bases). The V end lost 6 bases, the J end lost 0 bases, and 14 bases lay between the germline ends. The CDR3 length is 15 residues. Germline CDR1 is SNHLY and CDR2 is FYNNEI. CDR3 amino acids: CASRRVGDMNTEAFF. The CDR3 DNA reads TGTGCCAGCAGAAGGGTTGGGGACATGAACACTGAAGCTTTCTTT.

This sequence joins TRBV24-1 and TRBJ2-1; 8 bases agree with TRBD2. With V trimmed by 4 bases and J by 7 bases, 14 bases remained unmatched. The CDR3 spans 17 residues. Germline loops: CDR1 KGHDR, CDR2 SFDVKD. The chain's CDR3 is CATSDSGLAREGNEQFF. CDR3 in DNA: TGTGCCACCAGTGACTCCGGACTCGCCCGGGAGGGGAATGAGCAGTTCTTC.

V and J are TRBV10-3 and TRBJ1-2; D not certain. Germline-derived CDR1 and CDR2 are ENHRY and SYGVKD. This CDR3 has 14 amino acids. Trimming pared 0 bases from V and 2 bases from J, leaving 7 bases between. The CDR3 DNA reads as TGTGCCATCAGTGAGTCGACGGAGAACTATGGCTACACCTTC. Amino acid sequence: CAISESTENYGYTF.

CDR3 nucleotide sequence: TGTGCCAGCTCACCTCAGTCGGGACTAAATGAAAAACTGTTTTTT. It is translated as CASSPQSGLNEKLFF. The J gene is TRBJ1-4, the V gene TRBV18, with a possible D match to TRBD1 (5 bases). The germline V gene encodes CDR1 KGHSH and CDR2 LQKENI. The CDR3 length is 15 residues. V lost 3 bases, J lost 5 bases, and 13 bases lay in between. Looking up the rest from reference TRBV18 and TRBJ1-4 gives the full variable domain: NAGVMQNPRHLVRRRGQEARLRCSPMKGHSHVYWYRQLPEEGLKFMVYLQKENIIDESGMPKERFSAEFPKEGPSILRIQQVVRGDSAAYFCASSPQSGLNEKLFFGSGTQLSVL.

The genes are TRBV21-1 and TRBJ2-7; the DNA was not used to check the table's D call, TRBD2. TRBV21-1 represents a pseudogene. The length of the CDR3 is 19 residues. The CDR3 bases are TGTGCCAGCAGCTCCAAGTCAGATTCTCGAGCGCGAAGCTCCTACGAGCAGTACGTC. This sequence encodes CASSSKSDSRARSSYEQYV.

The chain combines TRBV3-1 (or the pseudogene TRBV3-2) with TRBJ1-5; D possibly corresponds to TRBD1 (5 bases). Between the trimmed V and J ends, which lost 3 bases and 4 bases, there was a span of 7 bases. In germline, CDR1 is LGHDT, CDR2 YNNKEL (reference sequence). The CDR3 is 13 amino acids. CDR3 region: CASSQQGNQPQHF. The CDR3 nucleotides are TGTGCCAGCAGCCAGCAGGGAAATCAGCCCCAGCATTTT.

The chain links TRBV5-1 to TRBJ1-2; 9 bases are shared with TRBD1. The CDR3 totals 14 residues. The trim removed 3 bases at V and 4 bases at J, leaving 4 bases unmatched. Looked up from germline, CDR1 is SGHRS and CDR2 is YFSETQ. The CDR3 loop reads CASSSQGAAYGYTF. The CDR3 DNA reads as TGCGCCAGCAGCTCACAGGGGGCTGCCTATGGCTACACCTTC.

This clone appeared a single time. The CDR3 region is CASRQQGAAYEQYF. Here the CDR3 DNA reads TGTGCCAGCAGGCAACAGGGGGCCGCCTACGAGCAGTACTTC. The rearrangement uses TRBV5-5 and TRBJ2-7; 9 nucleotides align to TRBD1. Germline V gene lookup returns CDR1 SGHKS and CDR2 YYEKEE (reference sequence). There are 14 residues in the CDR3. The junction had 5 bases not matched to a gene; V was cut back by 5 bases and J by 2 bases.